This T cell receptor (beta chain) emerged from a study of blood T cells in healthy people across ages (dated by TCRdb to the mid-2010s). Regarding the research as a whole: In model experiments, template switching captured about one uniquely barcoded TCR beta cDNA molecule for every two T cells. To track age-related changes in TCR beta repertoire diversity, the study relied on deep sequencing normalized with unique cDNA molecular identifiers. The donors were split into four age groups: young (average about 15 years), middle-aged (about 40), aged (more than 60) and long-lived (roughly 86). To avoid experimental bias, donors of different ages were spread randomly across the sequencing lanes. The study analyzed two additional independent replicas of 1 million unique cDNA reads from the same blood draw for two donors, one aged 18 to 30 and one aged 80 or older. General findings and caveats noted by the study authors: Compared with the aged group, the long-lived group had more naive CD4+ T cells, fewer expanded clones and increased TCR diversity, suggesting age selection. Total diversity estimates from one million sequenced T cells were considered lower bounds and underestimates. As age increased, observed TCR beta diversity per million T cells dropped in a roughly linear way, and a significant reduction was already evident by age roughly 40. Donor CMV infection status was unknown, potentially confounding age-related changes in expanded clonotypes. Since profiling was done on bulk unsorted PBMCs, naive and antigen-experienced compartments could not be conclusively compared. A strong correlation was found between observed TCR beta diversity and the percentage of naive T cells measured by flow cytometry.

Systemically healthy Caucasian individuals from Russia, about 38 in total and aged roughly 6 to 95 years, were included as donors. Each donor gave 8 to 10 milliliters of peripheral blood, drawn into EDTA-treated Vacutainer tubes. Ficoll-Paque density-gradient centrifugation was used to isolate PBMCs, with at least 6.5 million per sample. Trizol reagent was used to extract total RNA from the PBMCs, yielding at least 5.5 micrograms per sample. The percentages of naive CD45RAhigh/CD27high T cells were determined by flow cytometry on a PBMC aliquot from every donor. To prepare the library, 5' RACE was applied. The run used an Illumina HiSeq 2500. A second roughly 7 to 11 cycle PCR used a sample-barcoded 5' primer and a J-beta primer mix. A template-switch 5' adaptor carrying 12 random nucleotides introduced a unique molecular identifier onto each TCR beta cDNA molecule. Each sample yielded at least 3 million CDR3-containing paired-end reads. All of the RNA was converted into first-strand cDNA using the Mint cDNA synthesis kit, with a TRBC-specific oligonucleotide serving as the primer. Following uracil-DNA glycosylase treatment, all cDNA underwent a first 18-cycle PCR with the universal primers M1SS and BC2_uni_R. The authors processed their data as follows. For normalization, 1 million high-quality reads, each with a distinct molecular identifier, were randomly selected from each sample. Instead of being binned into consensus sequences, reads with shared molecular identifiers were discarded. MiTCR, with a Q25 quality threshold and the strictest error-elimination algorithm, was used for CDR3 identification, clonotype clustering and error correction. A nonparametric unseen species model with Euler transformation was used to estimate a lower bound on total TCR beta diversity. The public sequencing data were trimmed at Q25 with fastp and processed into clonotypes with MiXCR by TCRdb, which kept only in-frame beta chains. For every CDR3 protein sequence, its rows merge into one entry that carries the most common genes and DNA. TCRdb, not the original authors, processed these V and J calls. Within this sample are about a million distinct CDR3 sequences, with roughly 43% of them counted one time only. Around an eighth of the sample comes from the top ten.

Points on this clonotype: It lacks a known antigen. Base quality data are lacking; no much larger clone is found one base away.

Sequences were obtained from blood. The sequence was collected from a man aged 25-45 years in good health.

CDR3 protein: CSVGAGAGNTIYF. DNA sequence: TGCAGCGTTGGTGCAGGGGCTGGAAACACCATATATTTT. In this chain, TRBV29-1 is recombined with TRBJ1-3; possibly the D gene is TRBD1, per 6 matching bases. According to the germline V gene, CDR1 reads SQVTM and CDR2 reads ANQGSEA. Trimming removed 4 bases from V and 2 bases from J, leaving 9 bases between the germline ends. The CDR3, from cysteine to phenylalanine, totals 13 residues. Just the 39-base CDR3 DNA is kept, in frame starting at base 1.